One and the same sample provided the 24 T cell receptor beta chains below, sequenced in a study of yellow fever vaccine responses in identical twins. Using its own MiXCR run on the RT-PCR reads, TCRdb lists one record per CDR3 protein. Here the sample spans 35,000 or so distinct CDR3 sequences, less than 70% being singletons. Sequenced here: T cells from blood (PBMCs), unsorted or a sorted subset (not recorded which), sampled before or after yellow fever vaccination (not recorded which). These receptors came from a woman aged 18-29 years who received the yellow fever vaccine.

DNA of the CDR3: TGCAGCGTACCGGGACAGCGCGGGGGCTACACCTTC. Translated: CSVPGQRGGYTF. The chain is built from TRBV29-1 and TRBJ1-2; 7 nucleotides agree with TRBD1. The CDR3 loop spans 12 amino acids. Germline CDR1 and CDR2: SQVTM and ANQGSEA. V lost 6 bases, J lost 8 bases, and 9 bases stayed unmatched.

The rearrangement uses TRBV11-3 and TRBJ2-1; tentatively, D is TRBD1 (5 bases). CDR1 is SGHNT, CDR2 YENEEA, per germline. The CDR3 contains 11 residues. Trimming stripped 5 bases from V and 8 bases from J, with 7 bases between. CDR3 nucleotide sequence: TGTGCCAGCAGCCCAGGGTATGAGCAGTTCTTC. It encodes CASSPGYEQFF. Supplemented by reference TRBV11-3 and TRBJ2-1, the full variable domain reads EAGVVQSPRYKIIEKKQPVAFWCNPISGHNTLYWYLQNLGQGPELLIRYENEEAVDDSQLPKDRFSAERLKGVDSTLKIQPAELGDSAVYLCASSPGYEQFFGPGTRLTVL.

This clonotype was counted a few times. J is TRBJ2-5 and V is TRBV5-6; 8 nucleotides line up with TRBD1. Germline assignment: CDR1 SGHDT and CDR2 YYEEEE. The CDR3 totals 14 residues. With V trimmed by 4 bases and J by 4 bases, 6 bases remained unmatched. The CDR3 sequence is CASSIRTGLETQYF. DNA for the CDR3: TGTGCCAGCAGCATACGGACAGGGCTAGAGACCCAGTACTTC.

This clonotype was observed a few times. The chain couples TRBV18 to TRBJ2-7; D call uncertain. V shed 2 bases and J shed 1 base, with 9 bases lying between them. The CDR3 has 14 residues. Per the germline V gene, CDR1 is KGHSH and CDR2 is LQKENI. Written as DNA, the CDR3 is TGTGCCAGCTCACCAGGCGGACGGTCCTACGAGCAGTACGTC. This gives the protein CASSPGGRSYEQYV.

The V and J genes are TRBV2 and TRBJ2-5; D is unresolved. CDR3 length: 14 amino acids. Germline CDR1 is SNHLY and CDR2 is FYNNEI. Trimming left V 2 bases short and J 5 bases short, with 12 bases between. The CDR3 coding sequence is TGTGCCAGCAGTGAAAGTGGTTTCGAGGAGACCCAGTACTTC. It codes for CASSESGFEETQYF.

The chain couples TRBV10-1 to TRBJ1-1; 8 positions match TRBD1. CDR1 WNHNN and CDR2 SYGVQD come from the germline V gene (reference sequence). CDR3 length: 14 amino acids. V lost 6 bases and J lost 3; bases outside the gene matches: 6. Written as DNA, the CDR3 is TGCGCCAGCAGGCAGGGGGCAATGGACACTGAAGCTTTCTTT. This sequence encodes CASRQGAMDTEAFF.

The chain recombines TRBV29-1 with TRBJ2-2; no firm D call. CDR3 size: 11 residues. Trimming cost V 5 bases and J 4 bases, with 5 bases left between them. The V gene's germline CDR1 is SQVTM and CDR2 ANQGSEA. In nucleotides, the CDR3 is TGCAGCGTTAGGAGCACCGGGGAGCTGTTTTTT. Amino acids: CSVRSTGELFF.

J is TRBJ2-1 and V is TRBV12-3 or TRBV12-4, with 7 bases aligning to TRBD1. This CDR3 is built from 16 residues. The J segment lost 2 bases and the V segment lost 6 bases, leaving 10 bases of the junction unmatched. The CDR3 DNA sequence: TGTGCCAGCAGCATCGACAGGGCCTCACCCTACAATGAGCAGTTCTTC. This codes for CASSIDRASPYNEQFF.

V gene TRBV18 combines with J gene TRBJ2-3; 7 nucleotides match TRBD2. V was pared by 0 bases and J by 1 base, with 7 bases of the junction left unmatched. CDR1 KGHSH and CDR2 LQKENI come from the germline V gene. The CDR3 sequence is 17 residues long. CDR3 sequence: CASSPPSSGWGTDTQYF. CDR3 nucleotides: TGTGCCAGCTCACCACCGTCTAGCGGTTGGGGCACAGATACGCAGTATTTT.

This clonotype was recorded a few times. The CDR3 bases are TGCAGCGTAACCGCTCAGACTAGCGGGAGCACCAGCTCCTACAATGAGCAGTTCTTC. Translating gives CSVTAQTSGSTSSYNEQFF. The chain couples TRBV29-1 to TRBJ2-1, with TRBD2 matching 12 bases. Per germline, CDR1 SQVTM and CDR2 ANQGSEA. V was clipped by 6 bases and J by 0 bases; unmatched bases: 15. CDR3 length: 19 amino acids.

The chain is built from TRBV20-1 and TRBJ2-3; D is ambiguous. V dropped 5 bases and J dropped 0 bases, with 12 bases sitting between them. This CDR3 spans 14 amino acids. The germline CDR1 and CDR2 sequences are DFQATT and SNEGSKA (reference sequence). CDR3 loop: CSASDDLSTDTQYF. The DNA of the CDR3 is TGCAGTGCTTCGGACGACCTTAGCACAGATACGCAGTATTTT.

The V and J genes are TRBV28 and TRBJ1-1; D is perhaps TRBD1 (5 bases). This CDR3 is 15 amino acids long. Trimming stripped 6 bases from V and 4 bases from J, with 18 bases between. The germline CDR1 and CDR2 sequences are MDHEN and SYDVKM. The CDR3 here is CASSREEGRFTEAFF. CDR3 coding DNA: TGTGCCAGCAGCCGAGAGGAGGGGCGTTTCACTGAAGCTTTCTTT.

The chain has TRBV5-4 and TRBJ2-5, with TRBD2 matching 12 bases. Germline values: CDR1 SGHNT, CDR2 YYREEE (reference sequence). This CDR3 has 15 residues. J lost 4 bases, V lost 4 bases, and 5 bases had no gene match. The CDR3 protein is CASSPTSGGGETQYF. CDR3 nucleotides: TGTGCCAGCAGCCCGACTAGCGGGGGAGGAGAGACCCAGTACTTC.

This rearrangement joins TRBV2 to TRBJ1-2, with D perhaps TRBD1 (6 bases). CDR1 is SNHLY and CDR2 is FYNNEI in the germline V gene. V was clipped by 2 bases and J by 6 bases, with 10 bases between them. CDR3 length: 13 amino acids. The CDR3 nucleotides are TGTGCCAGCAGTGAATGGGCAGGGGATGGCTACACCTTC. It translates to CASSEWAGDGYTF.

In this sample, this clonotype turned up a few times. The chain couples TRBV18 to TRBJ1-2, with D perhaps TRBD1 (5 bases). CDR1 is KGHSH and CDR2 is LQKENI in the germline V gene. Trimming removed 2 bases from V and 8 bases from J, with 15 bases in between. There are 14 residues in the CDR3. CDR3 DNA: TGTGCCAGCTCACCAGGGCAGGGAAAGGTCGGCTACACCTTC. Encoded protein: CASSPGQGKVGYTF.

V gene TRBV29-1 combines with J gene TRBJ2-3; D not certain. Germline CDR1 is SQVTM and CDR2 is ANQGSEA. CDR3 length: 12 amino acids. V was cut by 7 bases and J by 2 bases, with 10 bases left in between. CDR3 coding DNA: TGCAGCGCCGCGACTCTCACAGATACGCAGTATTTT. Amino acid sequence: CSAATLTDTQYF.

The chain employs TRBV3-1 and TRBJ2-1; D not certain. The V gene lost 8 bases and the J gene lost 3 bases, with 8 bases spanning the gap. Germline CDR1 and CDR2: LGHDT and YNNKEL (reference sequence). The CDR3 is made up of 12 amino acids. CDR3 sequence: CASEANYNEQFF. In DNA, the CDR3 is TGTGCCAGCGAGGCCAACTACAATGAGCAGTTCTTC.

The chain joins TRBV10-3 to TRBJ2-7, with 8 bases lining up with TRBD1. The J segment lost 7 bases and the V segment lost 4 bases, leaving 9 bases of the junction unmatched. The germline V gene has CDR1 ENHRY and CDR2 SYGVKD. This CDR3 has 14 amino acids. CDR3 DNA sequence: TGTGCCATCAGTGGTTCAGGGGGCATGCGGGAGCAGTACTTC. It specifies CAISGSGGMREQYF.

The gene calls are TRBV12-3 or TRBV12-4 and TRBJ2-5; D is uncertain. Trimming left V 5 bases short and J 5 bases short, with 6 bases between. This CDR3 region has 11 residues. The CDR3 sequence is CASSERETQYF. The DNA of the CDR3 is TGTGCCAGCAGTGAAAGGGAGACCCAGTACTTC.

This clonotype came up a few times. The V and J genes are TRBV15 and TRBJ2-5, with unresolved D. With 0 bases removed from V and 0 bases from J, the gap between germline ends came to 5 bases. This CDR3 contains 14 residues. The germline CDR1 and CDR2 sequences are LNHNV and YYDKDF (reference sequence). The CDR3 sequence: CATSRDWNQETQYF. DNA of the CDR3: TGTGCCACCAGCAGAGATTGGAACCAAGAGACCCAGTACTTC.

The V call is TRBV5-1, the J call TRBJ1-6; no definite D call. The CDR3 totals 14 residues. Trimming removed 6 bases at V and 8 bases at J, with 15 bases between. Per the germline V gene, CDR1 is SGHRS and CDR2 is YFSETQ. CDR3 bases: TGCGCCAGCACGGATGTTGAGGCGGATTCACCCCTCCACTTT. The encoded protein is CASTDVEADSPLHF.

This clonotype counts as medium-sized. The CDR3 DNA reads as TGTGCCAGCATGGGAGGTACCTACAATGAGCAGTTCTTC. It codes for CASMGGTYNEQFF. This chain links TRBV12-3 or TRBV12-4 with TRBJ2-1, with D tentatively TRBD2 (6 bases). The V end was cut by 7 bases, the J end by 2 bases, with 9 bases between. The CDR3 loop spans 13 amino acids.

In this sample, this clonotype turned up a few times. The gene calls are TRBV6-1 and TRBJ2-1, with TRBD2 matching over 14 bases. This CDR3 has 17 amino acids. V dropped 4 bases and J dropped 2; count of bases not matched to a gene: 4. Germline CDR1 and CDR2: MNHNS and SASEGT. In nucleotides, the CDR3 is TGTGCCAGCAGTGCCACGGGACTAGCGGGGGCCTACAATGAGCAGTTCTTC. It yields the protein CASSATGLAGAYNEQFF.

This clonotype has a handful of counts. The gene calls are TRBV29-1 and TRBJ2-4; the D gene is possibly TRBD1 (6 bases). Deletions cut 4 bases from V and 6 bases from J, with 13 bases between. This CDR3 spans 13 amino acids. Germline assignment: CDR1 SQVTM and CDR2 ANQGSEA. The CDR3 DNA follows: TGCAGCGTTGGGGACATATTGGGAAACATTCAGTACTTC. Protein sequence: CSVGDILGNIQYF.